This TCR beta chain was profiled in a study of blood T cell repertoires in COVID-19. The wider study: Nucleic acid was either cDNA or gDNA, and it came from T cells, B-cell-depleted T cells, or PBMCs.

Germline CDR1 and CDR2: SNHLY and FYNNEI. The V gene end was trimmed by 6 bases and the J gene end by 6 bases; junction bases not matched to a gene: 5. The CDR3 consists of 13 residues. Authors' methods: Amplification of reference gene primers was used by the study to estimate nucleated cell counts. The data were produced by immunoSEQ multiplex PCR, yet TCRdb's version contains in-frame clones alone and is incomplete. Clone size and the V and J calls come from that table; the DNA yielded D and trimming. The table lists fewer than 200,000 clones, over 60% of them singletons. This clonotype was obtained from an elderly woman with acute or convalescent COVID-19. The chain employs TRBV2 and TRBJ1-5; 7 bases line up with TRBD1. What was sequenced was peripheral blood. The CDR3 nucleotides are TGTGCCAGCAGGGGGGACAGAAGTCAGCCCCAGCATTTT. This translates into CASRGDRSQPQHF.